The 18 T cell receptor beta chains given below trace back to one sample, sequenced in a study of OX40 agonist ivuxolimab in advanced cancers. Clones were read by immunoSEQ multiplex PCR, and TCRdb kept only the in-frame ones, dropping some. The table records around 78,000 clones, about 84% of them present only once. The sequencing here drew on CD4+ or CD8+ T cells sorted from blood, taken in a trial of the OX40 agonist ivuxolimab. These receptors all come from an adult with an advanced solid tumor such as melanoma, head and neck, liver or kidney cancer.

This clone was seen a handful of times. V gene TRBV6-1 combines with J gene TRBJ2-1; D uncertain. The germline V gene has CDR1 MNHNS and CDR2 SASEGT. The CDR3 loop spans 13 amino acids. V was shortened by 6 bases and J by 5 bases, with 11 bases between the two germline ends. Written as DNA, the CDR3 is TGTGCCAGCAGAGTCAGCCTCAACAATGAGCAGTTCTTC. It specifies CASRVSLNNEQFF.

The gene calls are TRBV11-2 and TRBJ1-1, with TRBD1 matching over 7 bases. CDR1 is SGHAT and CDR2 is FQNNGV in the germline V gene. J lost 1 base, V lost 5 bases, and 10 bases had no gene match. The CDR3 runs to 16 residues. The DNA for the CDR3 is TGTGCCAGCAGCAGCCCATCGACAGGGTGGAACACTGAAGCTTTCTTT. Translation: CASSSPSTGWNTEAFF.

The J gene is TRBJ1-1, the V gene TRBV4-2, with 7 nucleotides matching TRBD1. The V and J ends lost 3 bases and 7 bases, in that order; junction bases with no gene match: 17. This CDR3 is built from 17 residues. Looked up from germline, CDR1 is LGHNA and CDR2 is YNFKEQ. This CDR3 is CASSQPQGGTALREAFF. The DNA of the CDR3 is TGTGCCAGCAGCCAGCCACAAGGCGGGACAGCCTTACGTGAAGCTTTCTTT.

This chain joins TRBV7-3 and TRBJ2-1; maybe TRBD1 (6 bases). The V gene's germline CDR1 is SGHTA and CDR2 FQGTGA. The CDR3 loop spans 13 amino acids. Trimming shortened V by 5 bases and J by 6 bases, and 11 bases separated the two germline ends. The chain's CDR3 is CASSRRQANEQFF. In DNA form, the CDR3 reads TGTGCCAGCAGCCGGCGACAGGCCAATGAGCAGTTCTTC.

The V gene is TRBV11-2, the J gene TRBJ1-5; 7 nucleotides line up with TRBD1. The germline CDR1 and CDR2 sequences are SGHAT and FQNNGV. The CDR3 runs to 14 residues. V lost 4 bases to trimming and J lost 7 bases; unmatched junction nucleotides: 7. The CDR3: CASSYDRDGQPQHF. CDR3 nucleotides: TGTGCCAGCAGCTACGACAGGGACGGGCAGCCCCAGCATTTT.

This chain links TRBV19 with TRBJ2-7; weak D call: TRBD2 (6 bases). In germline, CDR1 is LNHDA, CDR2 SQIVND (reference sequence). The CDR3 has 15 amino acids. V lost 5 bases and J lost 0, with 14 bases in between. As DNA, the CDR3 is TGTGCCAGTAGTCTCTCGGGAGCCACCTCCTACGAGCAGTACTTC. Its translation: CASSLSGATSYEQYF.

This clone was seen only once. The CDR3 sequence: CASSPSGETQYF. In nucleotides, the CDR3 is TGTGCCAGCTCACCCTCCGGAGAGACCCAGTACTTC. The rearrangement links TRBV18 to TRBJ2-5; D remains ambiguous. This CDR3 is built from 12 residues. Trimming cost V 3 bases and J 4 bases, with 6 bases left between them. Germline V gene lookup returns CDR1 KGHSH and CDR2 LQKENI.

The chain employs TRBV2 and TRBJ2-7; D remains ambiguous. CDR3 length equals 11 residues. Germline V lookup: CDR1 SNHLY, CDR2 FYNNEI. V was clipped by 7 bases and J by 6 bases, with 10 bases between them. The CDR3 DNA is TGTGCCAGCACCCCAGCCGCCGAGCAGTACTTC. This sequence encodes CASTPAAEQYF.

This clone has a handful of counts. The CDR3 coding sequence is TGTGCCAGCAGTTTATCGGTGCTAGGAAACACCATATATTTT. This translates into CASSLSVLGNTIYF. The chain uses TRBV27 and TRBJ1-3; no clear D gene. V lost 0 bases and J lost 4, with 7 bases in between. Germline V lookup: CDR1 MNHEY, CDR2 SMNVEV (reference sequence). The CDR3 is made up of 14 amino acids.

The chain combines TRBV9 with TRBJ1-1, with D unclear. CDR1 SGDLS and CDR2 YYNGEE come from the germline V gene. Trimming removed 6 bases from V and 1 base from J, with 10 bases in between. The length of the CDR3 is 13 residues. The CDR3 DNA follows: TGTGCCAGCACCCCGGGTCCGAACACTGAAGCTTTCTTT. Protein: CASTPGPNTEAFF. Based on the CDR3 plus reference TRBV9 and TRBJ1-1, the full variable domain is DSGVTQTPKHLITATGQRVTLRCSPRSGDLSVYWYQQSLDQGLQFLIQYYNGEERAKGNILERFSAQQFPDLHSELNLSSLELGDSALYFCASTPGPNTEAFFGQGTRLTVV.

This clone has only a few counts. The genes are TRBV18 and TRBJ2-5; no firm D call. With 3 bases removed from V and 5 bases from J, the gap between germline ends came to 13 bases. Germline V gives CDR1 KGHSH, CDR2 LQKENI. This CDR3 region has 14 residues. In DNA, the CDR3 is TGTGCCAGCTCACCTCGAGCGCGAGAGGAGACCCAGTACTTC. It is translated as CASSPRAREETQYF.

CDR3 in amino acids: CASSYLGTDTQYF. As DNA, the CDR3 is TGTGCCAGCAGCTACCTAGGGACAGATACGCAGTATTTT. The chain carries TRBV6-1 and TRBJ2-3; D is ambiguous. The CDR3 is made up of 13 amino acids. Germline V gene data show CDR1 as MNHNS and CDR2 as SASEGT. The V end lost 6 bases, the J end lost 3 bases, and 10 bases lay between the germline ends.

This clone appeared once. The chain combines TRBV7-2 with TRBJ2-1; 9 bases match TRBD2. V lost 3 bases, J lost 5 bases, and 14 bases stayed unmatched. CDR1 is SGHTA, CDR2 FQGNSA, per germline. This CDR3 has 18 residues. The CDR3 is CASSFQVVLAGPDNEQFF. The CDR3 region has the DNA TGTGCCAGCAGCTTCCAGGTCGTTCTAGCGGGGCCTGACAATGAGCAGTTCTTC.

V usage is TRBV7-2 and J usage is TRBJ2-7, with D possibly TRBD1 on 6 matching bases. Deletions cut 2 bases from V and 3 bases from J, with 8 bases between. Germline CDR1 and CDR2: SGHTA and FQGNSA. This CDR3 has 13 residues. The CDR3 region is CASSLLGGYEQYF. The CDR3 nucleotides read TGTGCCAGCAGCTTATTAGGGGGCTACGAGCAGTACTTC.

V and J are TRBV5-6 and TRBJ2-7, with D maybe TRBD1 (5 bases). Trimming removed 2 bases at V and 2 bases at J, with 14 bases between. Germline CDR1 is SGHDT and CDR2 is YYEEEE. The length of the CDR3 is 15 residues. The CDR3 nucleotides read TGTGCCAGCAGCTTTGTCATAGCAGGGCCCTACGAGCAGTACTTC. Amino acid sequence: CASSFVIAGPYEQYF.

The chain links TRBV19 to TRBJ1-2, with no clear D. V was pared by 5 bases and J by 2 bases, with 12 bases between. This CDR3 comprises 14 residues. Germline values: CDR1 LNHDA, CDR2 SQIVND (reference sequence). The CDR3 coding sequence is TGTGCCAGTAGTCCAAGGACGGTGAACTATGGCTACACCTTC. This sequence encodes CASSPRTVNYGYTF.

The CDR3 reads CASSLLGRAGELFF. The CDR3 DNA sequence: TGTGCCAGCAGCTTATTAGGGAGGGCCGGGGAGCTGTTTTTT. The chain employs TRBV7-2 and TRBJ2-2, with 7 positions matching TRBD2. The germline CDR1 and CDR2 sequences are SGHTA and FQGNSA. The ends lost 2 bases at V and 6 bases at J; junction bases unmatched: 3. The CDR3 sequence is 14 residues long.

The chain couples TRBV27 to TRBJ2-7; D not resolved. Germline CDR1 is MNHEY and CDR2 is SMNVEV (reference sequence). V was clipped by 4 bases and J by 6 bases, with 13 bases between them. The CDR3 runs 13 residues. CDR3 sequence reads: CASSWTGSGEQYF. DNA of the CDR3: TGTGCCAGCAGTTGGACCGGTTCGGGCGAGCAGTACTTC.